This T cell receptor (beta chain) stems from a study of blood T cell repertoires in COVID-19. Study background: Sites across the United States, Italy and Spain contributed samples from acute and convalescent COVID-19. From T cells, B-cell-depleted T cells, or PBMCs came the material, which was cDNA or gDNA.

Per the original methods: The assay estimated nucleated cells by amplifying reference gene primers. Sequencing used immunoSEQ multiplex PCR; TCRdb keeps in-frame clones, though not all of them. That table supplies the V and J calls and clone size; D and trimming were determined from the DNA. The sample consists of about 240,000 clones, 82% of them appearing once. Germline V gene sequence: CDR1 SGHTA, CDR2 FQGTGA. V trimming: 4 bases; J trimming: 2 bases; junction bases outside the gene matches: 6. There are 15 residues in the CDR3. J is TRBJ2-5 and V is TRBV7-3; 8 positions match TRBD2. The sample comprised peripheral blood. This sequence originates from a woman aged 55 to 70 with active or convalescent COVID-19. In DNA form, the CDR3 reads TGTGCCAGCAGCTGGAGCGGGGGAGTTCAAGAGACCCAGTACTTC. Residues: CASSWSGGVQETQYF.